Listed below are T cell receptor beta chains from one sample, sequenced in a study of blood T cell repertoires in COVID-19. The table came from immunoSEQ multiplex PCR; TCRdb's copy has only in-frame clones and leaves some out. This sample has 95,000 to 150,000 clones, with 86% found just once. Sequenced: peripheral blood. The source of these receptors is a man aged 35 to 55 with acute or convalescent COVID-19. The CDR3 runs from the conserved cysteine through the conserved F or W. Fields, in order: V gene, D gene, J gene, clone size, CDR3 DNA, CDR3 protein. A D gene is named only where the DNA matches it firmly. Some rows have no size entry. The others give once, few or many, or a class for an expanded clone.

>TRBV30|-|TRBJ1-1|-
TGTACTTCTACACGACTTCGCACTGAAGCTTTCTTT
CTSTRLRTEAFF
>TRBV10-2|-|TRBJ2-1|-
TGCGCCAGCAGGTATTTTATGAGCTCCTACAATGAGCAGTTCTTC
CASRYFMSSYNEQFF
>TRBV5-4|-|TRBJ2-1|-
TGTGCCAGCAGCTTGGTGGCGACAGCTTACAATGAGCAGTTCTTC
CASSLVATAYNEQFF
>TRBV11-3|-|TRBJ2-5|-
TGTGCCAGCAGCTTAGATGGCGGGCTGGGTCAGACCCAGTACTTC
CASSLDGGLGQTQYF
>TRBV2|-|TRBJ1-6|-
TGTGCCAGCAGGACAGGCCCGTCACCCCTCCACTTT
CASRTGPSPLHF
>TRBV6-2/TRBV6-3|TRBD2|TRBJ2-5|-
TGTGCCAGCAGTCGGACTAGCGGGAGTGCGGTGACCCAGTACTTC
CASSRTSGSAVTQYF
>TRBV12-3/TRBV12-4|-|TRBJ2-1|-
TGTGCCAGCAGTTACACCTACAATGAGCAGTTCTTC
CASSYTYNEQFF
>TRBV3-1/TRBV3-2|-|TRBJ1-1|-
TGTGCCAGCAGCGCCCGTGACACCAAATCTGAAGCTTTCTTT
CASSARDTKSEAFF
>TRBV30|TRBD1|TRBJ1-3|-
TGTGCCTGGGGTGACAGGGTGGACACCATATATTTT
CAWGDRVDTIYF
>TRBV7-3|-|TRBJ2-5|-
TGTGCCAGCAGCTTAAGCTTAGCCGCGGAGACCCAGTACTTC
CASSLSLAAETQYF
>TRBV3-1/TRBV3-2|TRBD1|TRBJ1-2|-
TGTGCCAGCAGCCCCCTACCGGGACAGAAAAACTATGGCTACACCTTC
CASSPLPGQKNYGYTF
>TRBV24-1|TRBD2|TRBJ2-2|-
TGTGCCACCAGAGCGGGAGGGAACACCGGGGAGCTGTTTTTT
CATRAGGNTGELFF
>TRBV30|-|TRBJ1-1|-
TGTGCCTGGAGTGTGAACAACCCGAACACTGAAGCTTTCTTT
CAWSVNNPNTEAFF
>TRBV7-9|-|TRBJ1-2|-
TGTGCCAGCAGCTTAGTTGCCGGTGATGGCTACACCTTC
CASSLVAGDGYTF
>TRBV3-1/TRBV3-2|-|TRBJ1-3|-
TGTGCCAGCAGCCAAGGTTCCGGGGGCTCTGGAAACACCATATATTTT
CASSQGSGGSGNTIYF
>TRBV7-8|-|TRBJ2-5|-
TGTGCCAGCAGCTTACGGGGTGAGACCCAGTACTTC
CASSLRGETQYF
>TRBV6-6|-|TRBJ1-6|-
TGTGCCAGCACTCAACGCCAGGCGGGTAATTCACCCCTCCACTTT
CASTQRQAGNSPLHF
>TRBV15|TRBD1|TRBJ2-5|-
TGTGCCACCACCATGGGACAGGGTGATCAGGAGACCCAGTACTTC
CATTMGQGDQETQYF
>TRBV5-1|-|TRBJ2-2|-
TGCGCCAGCAGCTCCCAACTAGCGAACACCGGGGAGCTGTTTTTT
CASSSQLANTGELFF
>TRBV4-1|-|TRBJ2-3|once
TGCGCCAGCAGCGGACTGGTCTACACAGATACGCAGTATTTT
CASSGLVYTDTQYF
>TRBV7-3|TRBD2|TRBJ2-5|-
TGTGCCAGCAGCCCCCGACTAGCGGGGGCTGAGACCCAGTACTTC
CASSPRLAGAETQYF
>TRBV27|-|TRBJ1-4|few
TGTGCCAGCAGTTGGGTGGGGGGAAAACTGTTTTTT
CASSWVGGKLFF
>TRBV6-5|-|TRBJ1-6|-
TGTGCCAGCACCCCGGGGAGGGGGAGTTCACCCCTCCACTTT
CASTPGRGSSPLHF
>TRBV19|TRBD1|TRBJ1-4|-
TGTGCCAGTAGTAGAAATCCGGGACAGGGCTCCGAAAAACTGTTTTTT
CASSRNPGQGSEKLFF
>TRBV6-5|-|TRBJ1-5|-
TGTGCCAGCAGTTTTGGGGCAGGAGATCTTCAGCCCCAGCATTTT
CASSFGAGDLQPQHF
>TRBV30|TRBD1|TRBJ1-5|-
TGTGCCTGGAGTGTATTGGACAGGGGAGAACAGCCCCAGCATTTT
CAWSVLDRGEQPQHF
>TRBV5-1|TRBD1|TRBJ2-4|-
TGCGCCAGCAGCTTGTATCCCTATACGACCGGGACAGGACCCGCCAAAAACATTCAGTACTTC
CASSLYPYTTGTGPAKNIQYF
>TRBV6-5|TRBD1|TRBJ2-7|-
TGTGCCAGCAGCGACCCGGGACAGGGAGCCTACGAGCAGTACTTC
CASSDPGQGAYEQYF
>TRBV6-6|-|TRBJ1-1|-
TGTGCCAGCAGTTATACAGGTAACACTGAAGCTTTCTTT
CASSYTGNTEAFF
>TRBV19|-|TRBJ1-1|once
TGTGCCAGTAGTTTTCAGGACAAACTATTTGAAGCTTTCTTT
CASSFQDKLFEAFF
>TRBV6-6|-|TRBJ1-2|-
TGTGCCAGCAGCCAAGTTCAGGGTGATGGCTACACCTTC
CASSQVQGDGYTF
>TRBV9|-|TRBJ1-1|-
TGTGCCAGCAGCGCGGTGGAGGGGACTGAAGCTTTCTTT
CASSAVEGTEAFF
>TRBV7-6|-|TRBJ1-6|-
TGTGCCAGCAGCTTAGGGCCCGCTAGCTCCTATAATTCACCCCTCCACTTT
CASSLGPASSYNSPLHF
>TRBV2|TRBD1|TRBJ1-1|-
TGTGCCAGCCAAGGACAGGGCACTGAAGCTTTCTTT
CASQGQGTEAFF
>TRBV27|TRBD2|TRBJ2-2|-
TGTGCCAGCAGTTTCTCCCGACTAGCGGGAGGGAACACCGGGGAGCTGTTTTTT
CASSFSRLAGGNTGELFF
>TRBV5-4|TRBD2|TRBJ2-3|-
TGTGCCAGCAGCTCCGGCGGGGGGGTGGCAGATACGCAGTATTTT
CASSSGGGVADTQYF
>TRBV19|-|TRBJ2-5|-
TGTGCCAGTAGTATGTCCACCAGGGCAGAGACCCAGTACTTC
CASSMSTRAETQYF
>TRBV7-2|-|TRBJ1-3|-
TGTGCCAGCAGCTTTTCGAGCTCTGGAAACACCATATATTTT
CASSFSSSGNTIYF
>TRBV5-1|TRBD2|TRBJ2-7|once
TGCGCCAGCAGCTTGGGGGGCCTGATTGGGACTAGTAATATCTACGAGCAGTACTTC
CASSLGGLIGTSNIYEQYF
>TRBV30|TRBD2|TRBJ2-7|-
TGTGCCTGGAGGGGCGGGGGTTACGAGCAGTACTTC
CAWRGGGYEQYF
>TRBV9|TRBD1|TRBJ2-2|-
TGTGCCAGCAGCCCAAGACAGGGGAATTCCGGGGAGCTGTTTTTT
CASSPRQGNSGELFF
>TRBV6-5|-|TRBJ2-2|-
TGTGCCAGCAGTTACTCGTGGCGGGAGGAGCTGTTTTTT
CASSYSWREELFF
>TRBV19|TRBD1|TRBJ1-5|few
TGTGCCAGTAGCGACAGGGGATATCAGCCCCAGCATTTT
CASSDRGYQPQHF